The 18 T cell receptor beta chains below were found in one sample sequenced in a study of blood T cell repertoires in COVID-19. Some clones are missing from TCRdb's copy, which holds only in-frame ones; the method was immunoSEQ multiplex PCR. The sample yields 380,000 or so clones, approximately 86% seen once. The sequencing input was peripheral blood. The origin of the receptors is a woman in her fifties or sixties with COVID-19, enrolled during active disease.

The genes are TRBV19 and TRBJ1-5, with a possible D match to TRBD1 (6 bases). CDR3 length: 15 amino acids. V was trimmed by 5 bases and J by 5 bases, leaving 16 bases between them. CDR1 and CDR2 (germline): LNHDA, SQIVND (reference sequence). CDR3: CASSVSIGGHQPQHF. For the CDR3, the DNA is TGTGCCAGTAGTGTAAGTATCGGGGGGCATCAGCCCCAGCATTTT.

V is TRBV9 and J is TRBJ2-3; TRBD1 matches at 9 bases. This CDR3 contains 16 residues. The J segment lost 7 bases and the V segment lost 4 bases, leaving 13 bases of the junction unmatched. Per the germline V gene, CDR1 is SGDLS and CDR2 is YYNGEE. This CDR3 reads CASSSRPGQGENTQYF. CDR3 DNA sequence: TGTGCCAGCAGCTCCCGGCCGGGACAGGGAGAGAATACGCAGTATTTT.

This clone has a handful of counts. The rearrangement uses TRBV5-1 and TRBJ2-7, with D uncertain. Germline-derived CDR1 and CDR2 are SGHRS and YFSETQ. The length of the CDR3 is 13 residues. V was trimmed by 5 bases and J by 6 bases, leaving 15 bases between them. The CDR3 spells CASSPTLSREQYF. The DNA for the CDR3 is TGCGCCAGCAGTCCTACCCTAAGTCGCGAGCAGTACTTC.

J is TRBJ2-3 and V is TRBV6-5; 7 nucleotides line up with TRBD1. The ends lost 2 bases at V and 3 bases at J; junction bases unmatched: 5. The CDR3 spans 15 residues. Germline V CDR1 and CDR2: MNHEY, SVGAGI. CDR3 sequence: CASSYRQGRTDTQYF. The CDR3 DNA is TGTGCCAGCAGTTACCGACAGGGCCGGACAGATACGCAGTATTTT.

This sequence joins TRBV5-1 and TRBJ2-3, with TRBD2 matching over 12 bases. V lost 2 bases to trimming and J lost 3 bases; unmatched junction nucleotides: 4. This CDR3 spans 16 amino acids. Germline V gene lookup returns CDR1 SGHRS and CDR2 YFSETQ. The CDR3 DNA reads as TGCGCCAGCAGCTTACTAGCGGGGGGATATACAGATACGCAGTATTTT. It specifies CASSLLAGGYTDTQYF.

This chain connects TRBV24-1 to TRBJ1-2; 11 bases fit TRBD1. The CDR3 sequence is 19 residues long. Unmatched junction bases numbered 15, after V lost 3 bases and J lost 4 bases. Germline V gene data show CDR1 as KGHDR and CDR2 as SFDVKD. CDR3 amino acids: CATSDPAPGTGGFVYGYTF. The CDR3 bases are TGTGCCACCAGTGATCCGGCCCCCGGGACAGGGGGTTTTGTCTATGGCTACACCTTC.

The gene calls are TRBV29-1 and TRBJ1-4; a possible D gene is TRBD1 (5 bases). CDR3 size: 13 residues. Deletions cut 7 bases from V and 7 bases from J, with 16 bases between. Germline V gives CDR1 SQVTM, CDR2 ANQGSEA. The CDR3 DNA reads as TGCAGCGCCCTCGGGCCGGGGGGTGAAAAACTGTTTTTT. The encoded protein is CSALGPGGEKLFF.

This clone showed up just once. V gene TRBV28 combines with J gene TRBJ1-1, with TRBD1 identical over 8 bases. J lost 4 bases, V lost 2 bases, and 3 bases had no gene match. The CDR3 extends over 14 amino acids. Looked up from germline, CDR1 is MDHEN and CDR2 is SYDVKM. This chain's CDR3 is CASSLVQGGTEAFF. The CDR3 nucleotides are TGTGCCAGCAGTTTAGTACAGGGGGGCACTGAAGCTTTCTTT.

Notes on this clone: One end of the junction is discordant with germline, which a read error may explain. The genes are TRBV7-7 and TRBJ2-1; 7 nucleotides align to TRBD2. In germline, CDR1 is SSHAT, CDR2 FNYEAQ (reference sequence). CDR3 length equals 15 residues. The CDR3 nucleotides are TGTACCAGCAGCTTAAATGGCTGGGAGGGCAATGAGCAGTTCTTC. Translation gives CTSSLNGWEGNEQFF.

The V and J genes are TRBV2 and TRBJ1-1, with D hard to call. V gave up 5 bases and J gave up 1 base, with 8 bases separating them. The germline gives CDR1 SNHLY, CDR2 FYNNEI. This CDR3 has 13 residues. CDR3 coding DNA: TGTGCCAGCAGTTCCGAGCAGAACACTGAAGCTTTCTTT. This translates into CASSSEQNTEAFF.

This clone appeared a single time. The rearrangement links TRBV16 to TRBJ1-2, with D perhaps matching TRBD1 (6 bases). The CDR3 consists of 16 residues. The germline V and J ends were trimmed by 3 bases and 7 bases, with 21 bases remaining between them. CDR1 is KGHSY and CDR2 is FQNENV in the germline V gene. CDR3 DNA sequence: TGTGCCAGCAGCCAGACTCCGGGACAAGCCTCCGGTGGCTACACCTTC. It specifies CASSQTPGQASGGYTF.

The chain joins TRBV3-1 (or the pseudogene TRBV3-2) to TRBJ1-2; D might be TRBD1 (5 bases). CDR3 length: 13 amino acids. CDR1 is LGHDT, CDR2 YNNKEL, per germline (reference sequence). V dropped 3 bases and J dropped 8 bases, with 13 bases sitting between them. CDR3 sequence reads: CASSHGGRLGYTF. Written as DNA, the CDR3 is TGTGCCAGCAGCCACGGGGGGAGGCTCGGCTACACCTTC.

V usage is TRBV5-1 and J usage is TRBJ1-1; TRBD1 might be the D (5 bases). Trimming shortened V by 4 bases and J by 4 bases, and 11 bases separated the two germline ends. CDR1 and CDR2 (germline): SGHRS, YFSETQ. The CDR3 length is 13 residues. In DNA form, the CDR3 reads TGCGCCAGCAGCGCCGGGACTCCCACTGAAGCTTTCTTT. Protein product: CASSAGTPTEAFF.

V and J are TRBV5-1 and TRBJ1-4; D is undetermined. The CDR3 extends over 14 amino acids. The V gene lost 0 bases and the J gene lost 11 bases, with 14 bases spanning the gap. Germline V lookup: CDR1 SGHRS, CDR2 YFSETQ. The CDR3 region has the DNA TGCGCCAGCAGCTTGGAACCGGACTCTATTAAACTGTTTTTT. Translating gives CASSLEPDSIKLFF.

The chain combines TRBV12-3 or TRBV12-4 with TRBJ1-2, with a tentative D call TRBD1 (6 bases). CDR3 length: 13 amino acids. V was shortened by 7 bases and J by 5 bases, with 14 bases between the two germline ends. The CDR3 loop reads CASTRTGRYGYTF. CDR3 in DNA: TGTGCCAGCACCAGAACAGGGCGATATGGCTACACCTTC.

This sequence joins TRBV9 and TRBJ1-5; 11 bases line up with TRBD1. The CDR3 sequence is 14 residues long. The germline gives CDR1 SGDLS, CDR2 YYNGEE. After removal of 3 bases from V and 6 bases from J, the junction contained 2 bases not matched to a gene. The CDR3 region is CASSAGTGGQPQHF. DNA for the CDR3: TGTGCCAGCAGCGCCGGGACAGGGGGTCAGCCCCAGCATTTT.

The chain has TRBV7-8 and TRBJ2-3; 9 bases line up with TRBD1. Germline-derived CDR1 and CDR2 are SGHVS and FQNEAQ. The CDR3 is 16 amino acids. The trim removed 2 bases at V and 2 bases at J, leaving 5 bases unmatched. The CDR3 sequence: CASSLLRTGATDTQYF. CDR3 DNA sequence: TGTGCCAGCAGCTTACTCCGGACAGGGGCCACAGATACGCAGTATTTT. Complete variable domain (other parts from reference TRBV7-8 and TRBJ2-3): GAGVSQSPRYKVAKRGQDVALRCDPISGHVSLFWYQQALGQGPEFLTYFQNEAQLDKSGLPSDRFFAERPEGSVSTLKIQRTQQEDSAVYLCASSLLRTGATDTQYFGPGTRLTVL.

This clone was seen a single time. This chain joins TRBV10-3 and TRBJ1-4; 7 nucleotides match TRBD1. After removal of 6 bases from V and 8 bases from J, the junction contained 9 bases not matched to a gene. Germline V gene data show CDR1 as ENHRY and CDR2 as SYGVKD. The CDR3 has 14 amino acids. CDR3 region: CAIRREGGNEKLFF. The CDR3 DNA follows: TGTGCCATCAGGCGGGAAGGGGGCAACGAAAAACTGTTTTTT.